This T cell receptor beta chain came from a study of T-cell reconstitution after alpha-beta-depleted transplantation in children. The TCRbeta library incorporated unique molecular identifiers. TCRdb re-analysed the PCR reads in MiXCR, keeping a single row per CDR3 protein. The sample has approximately 130,000 distinct CDR3 sequences, about a tenth seen once; the top ten hold around 24%. Germline lookup yields CDR1 LGHDT and CDR2 YNNKEL (reference sequence). V lost 1 base, J lost 3 bases, and 7 bases lay in between. This CDR3 is 13 amino acids long. This clonotype was detected only a few times. Sequencing used PBMCs, mostly from graft donor cells, obtained 180 days after TCRalphabeta/CD19-depleted stem cell transplant. The receptor comes from a girl under two years old who had a stem cell transplant for combined immunodeficiency, so the T cells may come from the graft donor. This chain connects TRBV3-1 to TRBJ2-7; no clear D. This CDR3 reads CASSQGLGYEQYF. The CDR3 bases are TGTGCCAGCAGCCAAGGTTTAGGCTACGAGCAGTACTTC.